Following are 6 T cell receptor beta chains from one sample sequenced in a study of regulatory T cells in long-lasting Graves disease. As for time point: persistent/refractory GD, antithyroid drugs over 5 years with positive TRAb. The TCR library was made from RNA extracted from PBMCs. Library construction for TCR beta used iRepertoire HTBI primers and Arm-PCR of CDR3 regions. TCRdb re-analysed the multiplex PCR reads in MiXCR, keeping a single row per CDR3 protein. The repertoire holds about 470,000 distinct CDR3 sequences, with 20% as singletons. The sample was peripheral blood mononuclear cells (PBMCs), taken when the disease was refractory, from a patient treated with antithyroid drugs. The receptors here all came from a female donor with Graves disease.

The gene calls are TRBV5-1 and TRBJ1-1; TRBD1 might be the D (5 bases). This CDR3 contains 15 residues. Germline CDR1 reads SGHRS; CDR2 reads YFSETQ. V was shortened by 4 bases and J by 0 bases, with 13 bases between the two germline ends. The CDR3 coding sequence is TGCGCCAGCAGCATTGGAGGGACGGTGAACACTGAAGCTTTCTTT. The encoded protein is CASSIGGTVNTEAFF.

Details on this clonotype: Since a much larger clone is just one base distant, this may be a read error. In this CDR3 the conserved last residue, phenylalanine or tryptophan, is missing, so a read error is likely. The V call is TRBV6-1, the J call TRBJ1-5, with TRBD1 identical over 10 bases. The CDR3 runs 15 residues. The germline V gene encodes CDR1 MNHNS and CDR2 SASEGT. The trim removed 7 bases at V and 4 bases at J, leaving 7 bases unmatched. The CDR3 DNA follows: TGTGCCAGCATGGGACAGGGGAGCGGGAATCAGCCCCAGCATCTT. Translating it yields CASMGQGSGNQPQHL.

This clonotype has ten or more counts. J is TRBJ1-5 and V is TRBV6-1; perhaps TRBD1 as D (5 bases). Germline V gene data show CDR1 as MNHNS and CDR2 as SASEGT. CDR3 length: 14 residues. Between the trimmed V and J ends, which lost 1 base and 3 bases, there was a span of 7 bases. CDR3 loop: CASSEGGINQPQHF. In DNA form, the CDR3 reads TGTGCCAGCAGTGAAGGGGGGATCAATCAGCCCCAGCATTTT.

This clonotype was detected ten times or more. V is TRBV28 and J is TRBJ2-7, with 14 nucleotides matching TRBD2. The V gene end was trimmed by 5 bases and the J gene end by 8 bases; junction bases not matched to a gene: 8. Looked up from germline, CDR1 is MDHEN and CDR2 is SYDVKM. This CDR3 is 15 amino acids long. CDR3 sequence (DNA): TGTGCCAGCAGTCCTGAGACTAGCGGGAGGGATCAGCAGTACTTC. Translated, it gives CASSPETSGRDQQYF.

The DNA for the CDR3 is TGTGCCAGCAGGCCACCGGGACAGGGAGTCCTCGAGCAGTACTTC. Protein product: CASRPPGQGVLEQYF. The genes are TRBV28 and TRBJ2-7, with 9 bases that match TRBD1. There are 15 residues in the CDR3. Germline CDR1 is MDHEN and CDR2 is SYDVKM. Unmatched junction bases numbered 12, after V lost 6 bases and J lost 6 bases.

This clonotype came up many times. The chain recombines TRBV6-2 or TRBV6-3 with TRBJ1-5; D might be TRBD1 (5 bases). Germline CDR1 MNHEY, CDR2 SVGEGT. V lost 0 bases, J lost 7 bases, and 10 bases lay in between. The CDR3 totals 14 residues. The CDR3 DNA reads TGTGCCAGCAGTTACTCAGGGGTAGGACAGCCCCAGCATTTT. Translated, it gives CASSYSGVGQPQHF.